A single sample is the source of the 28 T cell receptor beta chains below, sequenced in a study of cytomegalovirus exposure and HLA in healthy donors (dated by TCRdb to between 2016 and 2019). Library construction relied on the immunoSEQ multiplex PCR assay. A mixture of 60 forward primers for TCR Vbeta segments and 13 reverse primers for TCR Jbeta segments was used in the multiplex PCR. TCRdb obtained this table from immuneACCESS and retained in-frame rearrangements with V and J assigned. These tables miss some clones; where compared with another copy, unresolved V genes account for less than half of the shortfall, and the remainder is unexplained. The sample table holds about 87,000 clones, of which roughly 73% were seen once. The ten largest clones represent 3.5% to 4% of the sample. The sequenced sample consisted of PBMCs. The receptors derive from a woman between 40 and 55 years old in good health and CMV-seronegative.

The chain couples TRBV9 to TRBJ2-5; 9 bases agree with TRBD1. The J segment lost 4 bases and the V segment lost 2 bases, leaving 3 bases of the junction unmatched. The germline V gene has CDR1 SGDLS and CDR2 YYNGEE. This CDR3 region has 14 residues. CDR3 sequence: CASSVGGQGETQYF. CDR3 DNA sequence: TGTGCCAGCAGCGTGGGGGGACAGGGAGAGACCCAGTACTTC. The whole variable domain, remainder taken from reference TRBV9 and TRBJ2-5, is DSGVTQTPKHLITATGQRVTLRCSPRSGDLSVYWYQQSLDQGLQFLIQYYNGEERAKGNILERFSAQQFPDLHSELNLSSLELGDSALYFCASSVGGQGETQYFGPGTRLLVL.

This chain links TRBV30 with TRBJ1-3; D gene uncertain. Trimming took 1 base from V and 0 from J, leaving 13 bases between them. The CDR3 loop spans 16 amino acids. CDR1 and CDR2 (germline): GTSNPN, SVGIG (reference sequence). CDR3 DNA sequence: TGTGCCTGGAGTGGAGGGAGCTTGAACTCTGGAAACACCATATATTTT. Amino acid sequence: CAWSGGSLNSGNTIYF.

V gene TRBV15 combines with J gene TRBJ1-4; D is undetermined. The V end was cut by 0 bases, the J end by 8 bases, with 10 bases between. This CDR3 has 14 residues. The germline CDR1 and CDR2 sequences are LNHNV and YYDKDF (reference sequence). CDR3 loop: CATSRDPPQEKLFF. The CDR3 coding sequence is TGTGCCACCAGCAGAGATCCGCCCCAGGAAAAACTGTTTTTT. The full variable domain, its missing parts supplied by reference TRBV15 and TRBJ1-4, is DAMVIQNPRYQVTQFGKPVTLSCSQTLNHNVMYWYQQKSSQAPKLLFHYYDKDFNNEADTPDNFQSRRPNTSFCFLDIRSPGLGDTAMYLCATSRDPPQEKLFFGSGTQLSVL.

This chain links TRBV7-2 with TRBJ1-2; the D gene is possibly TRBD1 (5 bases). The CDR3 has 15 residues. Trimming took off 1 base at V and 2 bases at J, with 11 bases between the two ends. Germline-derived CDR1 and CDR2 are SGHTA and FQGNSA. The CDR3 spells CASSLGAGGNYGYTF. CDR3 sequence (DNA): TGTGCCAGCAGCTTAGGAGCGGGGGGAAACTATGGCTACACCTTC.

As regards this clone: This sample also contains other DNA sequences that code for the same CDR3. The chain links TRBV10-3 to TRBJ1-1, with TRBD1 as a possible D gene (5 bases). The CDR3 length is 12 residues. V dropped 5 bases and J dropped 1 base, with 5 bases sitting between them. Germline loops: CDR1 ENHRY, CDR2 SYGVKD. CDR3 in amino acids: CAISTGNTEAFF. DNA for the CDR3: TGTGCCATCAGTACAGGGAACACTGAAGCTTTCTTT.

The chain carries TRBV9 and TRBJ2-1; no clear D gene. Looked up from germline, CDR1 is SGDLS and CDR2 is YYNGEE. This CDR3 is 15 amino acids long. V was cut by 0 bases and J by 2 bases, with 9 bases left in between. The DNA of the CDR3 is TGTGCCAGCAGCGTAGAAGGTAGCACCTACAATGAGCAGTTCTTC. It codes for CASSVEGSTYNEQFF. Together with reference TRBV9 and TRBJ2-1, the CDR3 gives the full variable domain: DSGVTQTPKHLITATGQRVTLRCSPRSGDLSVYWYQQSLDQGLQFLIQYYNGEERAKGNILERFSAQQFPDLHSELNLSSLELGDSALYFCASSVEGSTYNEQFFGPGTRLTVL.

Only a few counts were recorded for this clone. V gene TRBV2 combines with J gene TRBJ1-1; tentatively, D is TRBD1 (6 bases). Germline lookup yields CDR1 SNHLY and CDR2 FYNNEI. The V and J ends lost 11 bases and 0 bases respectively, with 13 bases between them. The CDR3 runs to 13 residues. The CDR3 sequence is CASRTEMNTEAFF. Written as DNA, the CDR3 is TGTGCCTCTAGGACAGAGATGAACACTGAAGCTTTCTTT.

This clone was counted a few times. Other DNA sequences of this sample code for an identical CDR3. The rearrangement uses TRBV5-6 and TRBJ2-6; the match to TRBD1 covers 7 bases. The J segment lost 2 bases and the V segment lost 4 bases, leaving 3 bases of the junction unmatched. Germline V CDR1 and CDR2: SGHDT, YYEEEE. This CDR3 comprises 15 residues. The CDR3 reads CASSRGTAGANVLTF. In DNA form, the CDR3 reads TGTGCCAGCAGCCGAGGGACAGCTGGGGCCAACGTCCTGACTTTC. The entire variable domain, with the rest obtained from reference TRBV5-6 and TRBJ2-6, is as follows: DAGVTQSPTHLIKTRGQQVTLRCSPKSGHDTVSWYQQALGQGPQFIFQYYEEEERQRGNFPDRFSGHQFPNYSSELNVNALLLGDSALYLCASSRGTAGANVLTFGAGSRLTVL.

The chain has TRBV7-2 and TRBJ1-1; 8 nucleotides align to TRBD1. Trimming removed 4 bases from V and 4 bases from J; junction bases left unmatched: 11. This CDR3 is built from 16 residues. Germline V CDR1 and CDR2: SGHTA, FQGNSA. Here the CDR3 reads CASSWPLRQGPTEAFF. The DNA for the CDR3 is TGTGCCAGCAGCTGGCCCCTCCGACAGGGGCCCACTGAAGCTTTCTTT.

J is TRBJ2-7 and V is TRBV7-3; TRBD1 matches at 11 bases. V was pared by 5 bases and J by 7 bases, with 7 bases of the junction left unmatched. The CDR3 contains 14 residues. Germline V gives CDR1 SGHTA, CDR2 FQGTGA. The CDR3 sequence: CASSLGQGASEQYF. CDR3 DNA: TGTGCCAGCAGCCTCGGACAGGGGGCGAGTGAGCAGTACTTC. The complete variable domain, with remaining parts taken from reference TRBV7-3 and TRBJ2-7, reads GAGVSQTPSNKVTEKGKYVELRCDPISGHTALYWYRQSLGQGPEFLIYFQGTGAADDSGLPNDRFFAVRPEGSVSTLKIQRTERGDSAVYLCASSLGQGASEQYFGPGTRLTVT.

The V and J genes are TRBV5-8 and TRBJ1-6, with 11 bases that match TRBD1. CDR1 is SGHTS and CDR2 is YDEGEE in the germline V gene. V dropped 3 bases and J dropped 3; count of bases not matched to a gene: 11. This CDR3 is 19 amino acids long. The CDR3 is CASSSPGGTGGIYNSPLHF. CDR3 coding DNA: TGTGCCAGCAGCTCCCCCGGGGGGACAGGGGGAATCTATAATTCACCCCTCCACTTT.

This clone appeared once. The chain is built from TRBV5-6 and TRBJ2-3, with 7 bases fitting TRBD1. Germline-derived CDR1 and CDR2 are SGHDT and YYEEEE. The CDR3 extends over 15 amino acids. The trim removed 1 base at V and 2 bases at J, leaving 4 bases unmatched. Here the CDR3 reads CASSLWDRDTDTQYF. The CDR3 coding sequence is TGTGCCAGCAGCTTGTGGGACAGAGACACAGATACGCAGTATTTT.

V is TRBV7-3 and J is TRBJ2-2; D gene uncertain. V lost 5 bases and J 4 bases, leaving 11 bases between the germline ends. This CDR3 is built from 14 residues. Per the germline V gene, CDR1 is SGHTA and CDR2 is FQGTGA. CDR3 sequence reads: CASSKQPFTGELFF. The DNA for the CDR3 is TGTGCCAGCAGCAAACAGCCGTTCACCGGGGAGCTGTTTTTT.

The CDR3 here is CASSVGQGSYNEQFF. DNA of the CDR3: TGTGCCAGCAGTGTGGGACAGGGCTCCTACAATGAGCAGTTCTTC. The chain is built from TRBV5-8 and TRBJ2-1; 9 nucleotides align to TRBD1. CDR1 SGHTS and CDR2 YDEGEE come from the germline V gene. This CDR3 is 15 amino acids long. The J segment lost 0 bases and the V segment lost 5 bases, leaving 3 bases of the junction unmatched.

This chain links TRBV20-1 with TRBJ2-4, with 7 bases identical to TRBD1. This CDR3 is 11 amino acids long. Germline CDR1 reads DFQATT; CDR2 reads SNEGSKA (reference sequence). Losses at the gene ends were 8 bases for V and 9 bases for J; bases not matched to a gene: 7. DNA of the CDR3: TGCAGTACACCACAGGGGAGCATTCAGTACTTC. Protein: CSTPQGSIQYF.

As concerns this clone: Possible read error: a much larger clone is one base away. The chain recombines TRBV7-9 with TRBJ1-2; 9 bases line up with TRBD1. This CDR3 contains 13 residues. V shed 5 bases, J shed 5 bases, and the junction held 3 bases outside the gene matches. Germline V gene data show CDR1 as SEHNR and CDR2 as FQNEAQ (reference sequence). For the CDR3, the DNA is TGTGCCAGCAGCACCGGGACAGGGTATGGCTACACCTTC. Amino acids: CASSTGTGYGYTF.

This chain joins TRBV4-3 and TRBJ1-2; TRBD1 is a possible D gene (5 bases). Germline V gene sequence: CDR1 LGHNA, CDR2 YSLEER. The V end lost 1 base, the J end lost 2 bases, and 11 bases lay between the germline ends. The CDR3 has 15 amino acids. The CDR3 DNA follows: TGCGCCAGCAGCCAAGGATCCGGGGGAAACTATGGCTACACCTTC. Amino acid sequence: CASSQGSGGNYGYTF.

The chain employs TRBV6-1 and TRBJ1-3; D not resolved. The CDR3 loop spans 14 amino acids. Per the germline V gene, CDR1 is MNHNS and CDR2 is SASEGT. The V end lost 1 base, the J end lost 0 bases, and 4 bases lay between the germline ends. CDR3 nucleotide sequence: TGTGCCAGCAGTGAAGGACTCTCTGGAAACACCATATATTTT. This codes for CASSEGLSGNTIYF.

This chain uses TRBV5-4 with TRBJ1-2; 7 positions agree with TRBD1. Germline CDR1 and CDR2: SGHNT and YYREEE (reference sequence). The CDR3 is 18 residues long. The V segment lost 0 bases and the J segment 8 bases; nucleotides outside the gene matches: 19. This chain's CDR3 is CASSLEVNRGLLEGGYTF. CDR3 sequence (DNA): TGTGCCAGCAGCTTGGAAGTGAACAGGGGCCTTTTGGAAGGGGGCTACACCTTC. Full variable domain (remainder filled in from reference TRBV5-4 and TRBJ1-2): ETGVTQSPTHLIKTRGQQVTLRCSSQSGHNTVSWYQQALGQGPQFIFQYYREEENGRGNFPPRFSGLQFPNYSSELNVNALELDDSALYLCASSLEVNRGLLEGGYTFGSGTRLTVV.

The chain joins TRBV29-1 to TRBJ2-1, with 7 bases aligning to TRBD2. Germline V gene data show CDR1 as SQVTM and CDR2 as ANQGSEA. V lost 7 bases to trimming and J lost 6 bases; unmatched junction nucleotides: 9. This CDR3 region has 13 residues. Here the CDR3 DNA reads TGCAGCGGTGAGGTCCCGGGGGGCAATGAGCAGTTCTTC. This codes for CSGEVPGGNEQFF.

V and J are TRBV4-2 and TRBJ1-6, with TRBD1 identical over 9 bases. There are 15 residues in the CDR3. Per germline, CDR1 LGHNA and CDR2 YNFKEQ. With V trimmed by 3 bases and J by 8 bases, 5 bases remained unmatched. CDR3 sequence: CASSQGTGFYSPLHF. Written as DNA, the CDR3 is TGTGCCAGCAGCCAGGGGACAGGGTTCTATTCACCCCTCCACTTT.

CDR3 nucleotide sequence: TGTGCCAGCAGCTTAGGGTGGGGGGGGGCGGGCAATCAGCCCCAGCATTTT. It specifies CASSLGWGGAGNQPQHF. The chain combines TRBV7-9 with TRBJ1-5, with a tentative D call TRBD1 (6 bases). The germline V gene has CDR1 SEHNR and CDR2 FQNEAQ (reference sequence). This CDR3 is 17 amino acids long. V was cut by 1 base and J by 2 bases, with 15 bases left in between.

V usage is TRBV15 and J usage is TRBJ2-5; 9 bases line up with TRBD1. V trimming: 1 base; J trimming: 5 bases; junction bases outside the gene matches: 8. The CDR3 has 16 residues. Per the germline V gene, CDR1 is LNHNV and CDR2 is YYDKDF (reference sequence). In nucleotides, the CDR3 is TGTGCCACCAGCAGAGGGGGGGACAGGGCGATCGAGACCCAGTACTTC. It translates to CATSRGGDRAIETQYF.

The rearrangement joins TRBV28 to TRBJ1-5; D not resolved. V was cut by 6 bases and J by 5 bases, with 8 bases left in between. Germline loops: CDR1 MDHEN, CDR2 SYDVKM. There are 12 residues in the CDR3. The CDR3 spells CASSAVDQPQHF. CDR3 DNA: TGTGCCAGCAGCGCAGTGGATCAGCCCCAGCATTTT.

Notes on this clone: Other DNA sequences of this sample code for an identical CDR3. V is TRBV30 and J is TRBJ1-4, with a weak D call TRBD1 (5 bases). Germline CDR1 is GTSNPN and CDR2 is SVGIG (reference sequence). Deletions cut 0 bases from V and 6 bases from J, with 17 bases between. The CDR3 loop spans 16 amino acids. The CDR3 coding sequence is TGTGCCTGGAGTGTAAATTCGGGGGGTGGGTATGAAAAACTGTTTTTT. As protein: CAWSVNSGGGYEKLFF.

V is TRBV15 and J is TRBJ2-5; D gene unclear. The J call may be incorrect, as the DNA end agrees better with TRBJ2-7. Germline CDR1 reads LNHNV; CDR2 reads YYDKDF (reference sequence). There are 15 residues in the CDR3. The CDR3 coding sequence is TGTGCCACCAGCAGAGTTTCCCCAGGTTCCTACGAGCAGTACTTC. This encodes CATSRVSPGSYEQYF.

CDR3 DNA sequence: TGTGCCAGCAGCACAGGACAGACAACTAATGAAAAACTGTTTTTT. The encoded protein is CASSTGQTTNEKLFF. The chain combines TRBV9 with TRBJ1-4; perhaps TRBD1 as D (6 bases). The CDR3 is 15 residues long. V was shortened by 4 bases and J by 0 bases, with 10 bases between the two germline ends. The germline V gene has CDR1 SGDLS and CDR2 YYNGEE. Full variable domain (remainder filled in from reference TRBV9 and TRBJ1-4): DSGVTQTPKHLITATGQRVTLRCSPRSGDLSVYWYQQSLDQGLQFLIQYYNGEERAKGNILERFSAQQFPDLHSELNLSSLELGDSALYFCASSTGQTTNEKLFFGSGTQLSVL.

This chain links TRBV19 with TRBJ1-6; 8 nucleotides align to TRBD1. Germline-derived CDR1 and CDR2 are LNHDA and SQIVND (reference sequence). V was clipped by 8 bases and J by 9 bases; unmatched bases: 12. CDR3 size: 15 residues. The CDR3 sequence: CASGSFRGRGSPLHF. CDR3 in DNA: TGTGCCAGTGGAAGCTTCAGGGGGCGCGGTTCACCCCTCCACTTT.